Presented here are 9 T cell receptor beta chains from one specimen sequenced in a study of blood T cell repertoires in COVID-19. Clones were read by immunoSEQ multiplex PCR, and TCRdb kept only the in-frame ones, dropping some. The profile shows hundreds of thousands of clones, about 83% of them singletons. Material: PBMCs or T cells enriched from blood (not recorded which). The source of these receptors is a woman in her 40s who had recovered from COVID-19.

The chain carries TRBV28 and TRBJ1-3, with 7 nucleotides matching TRBD1. The germline V gene encodes CDR1 MDHEN and CDR2 SYDVKM. The V segment lost 5 bases and the J segment 1 base; nucleotides outside the gene matches: 5. The CDR3 covers 15 residues. CDR3: CASSGGGASGNTIYF. CDR3 in DNA: TGTGCCAGCAGTGGAGGGGGCGCATCTGGAAACACCATATATTTT.

The CDR3: CASSPSLAGATGELFF. The CDR3 DNA sequence: TGTGCCAGCAGCCCGTCACTAGCGGGAGCGACCGGGGAGCTGTTTTTT. This chain uses TRBV7-3 with TRBJ2-2; 11 bases align to TRBD2. The germline V gene has CDR1 SGHTA and CDR2 FQGTGA. Unmatched junction bases numbered 7, after V lost 5 bases and J lost 5 bases. This CDR3 contains 16 residues.

This clone was picked up one time. The genes are TRBV3-1 (or the pseudogene TRBV3-2) and TRBJ2-1; 7 bases match TRBD2. Germline CDR1 reads LGHDT; CDR2 reads YNNKEL (reference sequence). The junction had 15 bases not matched to a gene; V was cut back by 4 bases and J by 3 bases. This CDR3 is built from 18 residues. CDR3 protein: CASSPLPGVAGLYNEQFF. CDR3 in DNA: TGTGCCAGCAGCCCCCTCCCGGGGGTAGCGGGCCTCTACAATGAGCAGTTCTTC.

The chain is built from TRBV5-1 and TRBJ2-5; a weak D match, TRBD2 (6 bases). The ends were cut back, 0 bases at V and 1 base at J, with 13 bases in the middle. This CDR3 spans 16 amino acids. Germline CDR1 SGHRS, CDR2 YFSETQ. Written as DNA, the CDR3 is TGCGCCAGCAGCTTGGCCTCAGCGGAGGGCCAAGAGACCCAGTACTTC. Its protein is CASSLASAEGQETQYF.

The chain couples TRBV3-1 (or the pseudogene TRBV3-2) to TRBJ2-5, with a weak D call TRBD2 (6 bases). The V gene lost 1 base and the J gene lost 4 bases, with 10 bases spanning the gap. CDR1 is LGHDT, CDR2 YNNKEL, per germline (reference sequence). The CDR3 is 14 residues long. The CDR3 DNA sequence: TGTGCCAGCAGCCAAGGGAGGGAGGTAGAGACCCAGTACTTC. Its translation: CASSQGREVETQYF.

V usage is TRBV7-8 and J usage is TRBJ2-5; the D gene is possibly TRBD2 (6 bases). This CDR3 contains 16 residues. Germline loops: CDR1 SGHVS, CDR2 FQNEAQ. The V end was cut by 5 bases, the J end by 2 bases, with 18 bases between. CDR3 nucleotides: TGTGCCAGCAGCCCCCCGGGTAGCGGAGTACAAGAGACCCAGTACTTC. Amino acids: CASSPPGSGVQETQYF.

The chain uses TRBV27 and TRBJ1-1, with D hard to call. The CDR3 consists of 14 residues. V lost 7 bases and J 1 base, leaving 13 bases between the germline ends. CDR1 MNHEY and CDR2 SMNVEV come from the germline V gene (reference sequence). CDR3 DNA: TGTGCCAGCATTAAGTTGGGCTCGAACACTGAAGCTTTCTTT. It yields the protein CASIKLGSNTEAFF.

The CDR3 region is CASSNRQGANIQYF. The DNA of the CDR3 is TGTGCCAGCTCAAACCGACAGGGGGCGAACATTCAGTACTTC. V usage is TRBV18 and J usage is TRBJ2-4; 10 nucleotides line up with TRBD1. The CDR3 contains 14 residues. Germline assignment: CDR1 KGHSH and CDR2 LQKENI. The V and J ends lost 5 bases and 7 bases, in that order; junction bases with no gene match: 5.

The CDR3 bases are TGTGCCAGCAGCTTAGTTCCAGGGTCTAATTCACCCCTCCACTTT. Its protein product is CASSLVPGSNSPLHF. The gene calls are TRBV11-2 and TRBJ1-6; D is perhaps TRBD1 (5 bases). V was shortened by 1 base and J by 6 bases, with 10 bases between the two germline ends. This CDR3 region has 15 residues. CDR1 is SGHAT and CDR2 is FQNNGV in the germline V gene.